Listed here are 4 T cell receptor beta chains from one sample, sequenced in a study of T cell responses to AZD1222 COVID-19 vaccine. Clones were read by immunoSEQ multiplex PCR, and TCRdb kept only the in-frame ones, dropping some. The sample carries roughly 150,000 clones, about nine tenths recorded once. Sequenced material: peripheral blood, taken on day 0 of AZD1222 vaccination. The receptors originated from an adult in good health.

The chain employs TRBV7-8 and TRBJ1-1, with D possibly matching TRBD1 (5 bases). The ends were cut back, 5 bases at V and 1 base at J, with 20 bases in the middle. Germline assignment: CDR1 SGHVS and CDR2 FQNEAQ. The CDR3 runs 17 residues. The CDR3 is CASSVRRVFLGNTEAFF. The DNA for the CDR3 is TGTGCCAGCAGCGTCCGCAGGGTCTTCCTGGGGAACACTGAAGCTTTCTTT. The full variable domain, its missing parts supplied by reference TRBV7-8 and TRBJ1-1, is GAGVSQSPRYKVAKRGQDVALRCDPISGHVSLFWYQQALGQGPEFLTYFQNEAQLDKSGLPSDRFFAERPEGSVSTLKIQRTQQEDSAVYLCASSVRRVFLGNTEAFFGQGTRLTVV.

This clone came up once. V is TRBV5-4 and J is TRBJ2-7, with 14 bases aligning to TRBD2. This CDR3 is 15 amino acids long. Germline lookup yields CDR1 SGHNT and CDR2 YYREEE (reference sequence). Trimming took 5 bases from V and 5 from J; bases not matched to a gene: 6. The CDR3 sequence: CASRRGLAGENEQYF. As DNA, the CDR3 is TGTGCCAGCAGACGGGGACTAGCGGGAGAAAACGAGCAGTACTTC.

The CDR3 loop is CASRNLRDGSGLNQPQHF. The CDR3, as DNA: TGTGCCAGTAGGAACCTCAGGGATGGGTCGGGCCTCAATCAGCCCCAGCATTTT. V gene TRBV19 combines with J gene TRBJ1-5; D is possibly TRBD1 (5 bases). The germline V and J ends were trimmed by 6 bases and 3 bases, with 24 bases remaining between them. The CDR3 is 18 residues long. Germline V lookup: CDR1 LNHDA, CDR2 SQIVND (reference sequence).

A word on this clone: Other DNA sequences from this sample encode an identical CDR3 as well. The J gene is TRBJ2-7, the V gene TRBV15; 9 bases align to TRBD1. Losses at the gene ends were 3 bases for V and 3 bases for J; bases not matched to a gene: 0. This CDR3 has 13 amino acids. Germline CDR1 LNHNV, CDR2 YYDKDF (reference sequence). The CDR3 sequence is CATSRDRGYEQYF. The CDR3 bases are TGTGCCACCAGCAGGGACAGGGGCTACGAGCAGTACTTC.